Listed below are T cell receptor beta chains from one sample, sequenced in a study of a mutant IDH1 vaccine in newly diagnosed glioma. Repertoires were generated with immunoSEQ multiplex PCR, while TCRdb's copy carries only in-frame clones and drops some. Among roughly 35,000 clones listed, 75% to 90% were seen once. Source: PBMCs, taken from a glioma patient treated with radiotherapy, temozolomide or both. All receptors derive from a woman in her 40s with glioma. Each CDR3 is given with its conserved first and last residue. The D gene is left open where the match is weak. Size is stated for part of the rows, as once, few or many counts, or as a class when the clone is expanded.

clone_size: .
d_call: .
v_call: TRBV5-1
j_call: TRBJ2-5
cdr3_length: 13
cdr3_aa: CASSFFGAETQYF
cdr3_nt: TGCGCCAGCAGCTTCTTCGGGGCAGAGACCCAGTACTTC

clone_size: .
d_call: .
v_call: TRBV4-2
j_call: TRBJ2-2
cdr3_length: 16
cdr3_aa: CASSQDQYRMTGELFF
cdr3_nt: TGTGCCAGCAGCCAAGATCAGTACAGGATGACCGGGGAGCTGTTTTTT

clone_size: .
d_call: .
v_call: TRBV7-9
j_call: TRBJ2-5
cdr3_length: 14
cdr3_aa: CASSFAGLQETQYF
cdr3_nt: TGTGCCAGCAGCTTTGCCGGACTCCAAGAGACCCAGTACTTC

clone_size: .
d_call: .
v_call: TRBV6-1
j_call: TRBJ1-5
cdr3_length: 13
cdr3_aa: CASGLESNQPQHF
cdr3_nt: TGTGCCAGCGGGCTAGAGAGCAATCAGCCCCAGCATTTT

clone_size: .
d_call: TRBD2
v_call: TRBV2
j_call: TRBJ2-7
cdr3_length: 16
cdr3_aa: CASSRTSGSVSYEQYF
cdr3_nt: TGTGCCAGCAGTCGGACTAGCGGCTCAGTCTCCTACGAGCAGTACTTC

clone_size: .
d_call: TRBD1
v_call: TRBV15
j_call: TRBJ2-1
cdr3_length: 16
cdr3_aa: CATSREWDSLGNEQFF
cdr3_nt: TGTGCCACCAGCAGAGAATGGGACAGTTTGGGCAATGAGCAGTTCTTC

clone_size: few
d_call: TRBD2
v_call: TRBV29-1
j_call: TRBJ2-7
cdr3_length: 14
cdr3_aa: CSVDGLAGAHEQYF
cdr3_nt: TGCAGCGTGGACGGACTAGCGGGAGCCCACGAGCAGTACTTC

clone_size: .
d_call: .
v_call: TRBV19
j_call: TRBJ1-1
cdr3_length: 14
cdr3_aa: CASSIRRPNTEAFF
cdr3_nt: TGTGCCAGTAGTATACGCAGGCCGAACACTGAAGCTTTCTTT

clone_size: few
d_call: .
v_call: TRBV19
j_call: TRBJ1-5
cdr3_length: 12
cdr3_aa: CASSMVNQPQHF
cdr3_nt: TGTGCCAGTAGTATGGTGAATCAGCCCCAGCATTTT

clone_size: .
d_call: TRBD2
v_call: TRBV6-1
j_call: TRBJ2-3
cdr3_length: 18
cdr3_aa: CASSAGLAGVLSTDTQYF
cdr3_nt: TGTGCCAGCAGTGCCGGACTAGCGGGAGTTCTTAGTACAGATACGCAGTATTTT

clone_size: .
d_call: .
v_call: TRBV6-8
j_call: TRBJ1-1
cdr3_length: 17
cdr3_aa: CASSYSYHYQGNTEAFF
cdr3_nt: TGTGCCAGCAGTTACTCATACCACTACCAGGGGAACACTGAAGCTTTCTTT

clone_size: .
d_call: TRBD1
v_call: TRBV6-1
j_call: TRBJ1-1
cdr3_length: 14
cdr3_aa: CASRPWTGGTEAFF
cdr3_nt: TGTGCCAGCAGACCCTGGACAGGGGGCACTGAAGCTTTCTTT

clone_size: .
d_call: .
v_call: TRBV4-3
j_call: TRBJ1-5
cdr3_length: 14
cdr3_aa: CASSQDRGNQPQHF
cdr3_nt: TGCGCCAGCAGCCAAGATCGGGGAAATCAGCCCCAGCATTTT

clone_size: .
d_call: TRBD2
v_call: TRBV7-3
j_call: TRBJ2-3
cdr3_length: 17
cdr3_aa: CASSPLGRESIADTQYF
cdr3_nt: TGTGCCAGCAGCCCATTGGGGCGGGAGAGCATTGCAGATACGCAGTATTTT

clone_size: .
d_call: TRBD1
v_call: TRBV25-1
j_call: TRBJ2-1
cdr3_length: 16
cdr3_aa: CASSEYGTGIPNEQFF
cdr3_nt: TGTGCCAGCAGTGAATACGGGACAGGGATCCCCAATGAGCAGTTCTTC

clone_size: once
d_call: TRBD1
v_call: TRBV19
j_call: TRBJ1-2
cdr3_length: 14
cdr3_aa: CASSTGGQGRGYTF
cdr3_nt: TGTGCCAGTAGTACCGGAGGACAGGGTCGTGGCTACACCTTC

clone_size: .
d_call: .
v_call: TRBV2
j_call: TRBJ1-5
cdr3_length: 15
cdr3_aa: CASSGLGISNQPQHF
cdr3_nt: TGTGCCAGCAGCGGACTCGGGATCAGCAATCAGCCCCAGCATTTT

clone_size: .
d_call: TRBD1
v_call: TRBV29-1
j_call: TRBJ2-7
cdr3_length: 13
cdr3_aa: CSTRTGGIGEQYF
cdr3_nt: TGCAGCACCCGGACAGGGGGGATAGGGGAGCAGTACTTC

clone_size: .
d_call: .
v_call: TRBV10-1
j_call: TRBJ1-1
cdr3_length: 13
cdr3_aa: CATLQRADTEAFF
cdr3_nt: TGCGCCACCCTCCAGAGGGCAGACACTGAAGCTTTCTTT

clone_size: .
d_call: TRBD2
v_call: TRBV5-1
j_call: TRBJ2-3
cdr3_length: 16
cdr3_aa: CASSSGTSESTDTQYF
cdr3_nt: TGCGCCAGCAGCTCCGGGACTAGCGAGAGCACAGATACGCAGTATTTT